Described below is a single TCR beta chain sequence and its context. No antigen is known for it. V was pared by 0 bases and J by 4 bases, with 10 bases of the junction left unmatched. The CDR3 extends over 19 amino acids. Per germline, CDR1 SGHTA and CDR2 FQGTGA. This record belongs to a study of blood T cells in healthy people across ages. General study findings and limits: Because sorting was not performed, PBMCs prevented conclusive naive versus antigen-experienced comparison.

With a J-beta primer mix and a sample-barcoded 5' primer, a second PCR ran about 6 to 11 cycles. TCRdb used MiXCR to reprocess the 5' RACE reads, holding one entry per CDR3 protein. The profile shows 790,000 or so distinct CDR3 sequences, just over 55% of them singletons. The receptor comes from a man aged 35 to 55 in good health. This sequence joins TRBV7-3 and TRBJ2-6; 9 bases are shared with TRBD1. What was sequenced was blood. CDR3 DNA sequence: TGTGCCAGCAGCTTAACATCTGGGACAGGGATAAGAGGGGCCAACGTCCTGACTTTC. It is translated as CASSLTSGTGIRGANVLTF.